This T cell receptor (beta chain) was documented in a study of post-analysis software for immune sequencing data. In the study overall: As for disease course, relapsing-remitting, secondary progressive and progressive-relapsing multiple sclerosis were all included.

Every TCR beta cDNA library bore unique molecular identifiers. From roughly 1 to 10 million T cells, hundreds of thousands of cDNA molecules were obtained. MiXCR, run by TCRdb on the PCR reads, gives a single entry per CDR3 protein. The sample records hundreds of thousands of distinct CDR3 sequences, approximately 30% being singletons. This clonotype was counted between two and nine times. What it binds is unknown. Study-wide results and limits: Strong co-clustering by F measure was seen for same-batch samples. Controls had significantly higher normalized Chao1 diversity than multiple sclerosis patients.

Material: blood. The TCR originated in a girl aged 5 to 17 with multiple sclerosis.

The CDR3 spells CASRPDRGVKTQYF. The DNA of the CDR3 is TGTGCCAGCAGACCGGACAGGGGAGTGAAGACCCAGTACTTC. The J gene is TRBJ2-5, the V gene TRBV7-9, with 9 bases aligning to TRBD1. Germline V CDR1 and CDR2: SEHNR, FQNEAQ (reference sequence). The CDR3 is made up of 14 amino acids. V dropped 6 bases and J dropped 6; count of bases not matched to a gene: 8.